Detailed here is one T cell receptor (beta chain). This record comes from a study of blood T cell repertoires in COVID-19. In germline, CDR1 is MGHRA, CDR2 YSYEKL. This CDR3 has 15 residues. Deletions cut 1 base from V and 4 bases from J, with 13 bases between. The table came from immunoSEQ multiplex PCR; TCRdb's copy has only in-frame clones and leaves some out. Counted here are nearly 200,000 clones, about 80% occurring once; the ten biggest clones make up roughly 7%. The sequenced sample consisted of PBMCs or T cells enriched from blood (not recorded which). The sequence was obtained from a man aged 40-49 years who had recovered from COVID-19. This sequence joins TRBV4-1 and TRBJ1-1; D might be TRBD1 (6 bases). The CDR3 is CASSQGAGAATEAFF. CDR3 DNA: TGCGCCAGCAGCCAAGGGGCAGGGGCAGCCACTGAAGCTTTCTTT.